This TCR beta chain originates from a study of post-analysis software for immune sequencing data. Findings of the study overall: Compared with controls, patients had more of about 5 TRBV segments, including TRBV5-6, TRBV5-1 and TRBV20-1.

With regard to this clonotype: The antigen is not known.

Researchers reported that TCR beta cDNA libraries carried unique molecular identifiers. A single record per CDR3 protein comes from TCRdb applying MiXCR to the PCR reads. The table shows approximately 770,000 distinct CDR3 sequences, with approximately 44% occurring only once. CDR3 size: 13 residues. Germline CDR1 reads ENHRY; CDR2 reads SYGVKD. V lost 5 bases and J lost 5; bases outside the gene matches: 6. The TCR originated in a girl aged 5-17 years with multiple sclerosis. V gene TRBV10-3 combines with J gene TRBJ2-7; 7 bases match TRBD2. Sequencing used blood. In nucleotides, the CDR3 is TGTGCCATCAGTAAGGGAGGGGTCCACGAGCAGTACTTC. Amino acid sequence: CAISKGGVHEQYF.